Presented here are 16 T cell receptor beta chains from one specimen sequenced in a study of OX40 agonist ivuxolimab in advanced cancers. Data came from immunoSEQ multiplex PCR; TCRdb stores just in-frame clones and leaves some out. Among tens of thousands of clones, around 80% were seen once, and the ten largest hold 1% to 1.3%. The material was CD4+ or CD8+ T cells sorted from blood, obtained in a trial of the OX40 agonist ivuxolimab. The receptors were gathered from an adult with an advanced solid tumor such as melanoma, head and neck, liver or kidney cancer.

This clone showed up just once. This chain connects TRBV5-1 to TRBJ2-5; perhaps TRBD2 as D (5 bases). Germline V gives CDR1 SGHRS, CDR2 YFSETQ. There are 15 residues in the CDR3. The ends were cut back, 7 bases at V and 4 bases at J, with 20 bases in the middle. As DNA, the CDR3 is TGCGCCAGCGGACGACTCGAGGGAAGCCGAGAGACCCAGTACTTC. This sequence encodes CASGRLEGSRETQYF.

The table lists this clone with a count of one. The CDR3: CASSLASTGETQYF. The CDR3 bases are TGCGCCAGCAGCTTGGCATCCACGGGAGAGACCCAGTACTTC. The rearrangement uses TRBV5-1 and TRBJ2-5; unclear D gene. V lost 0 bases and J 4 bases, leaving 10 bases between the germline ends. The germline V gene has CDR1 SGHRS and CDR2 YFSETQ. This CDR3 has 14 residues.

V usage is TRBV7-3 and J usage is TRBJ1-2; TRBD1 matches 7 bases. This CDR3 comprises 14 residues. Germline lookup yields CDR1 SGHTA and CDR2 FQGTGA. Trimming cost V 0 bases and J 8 bases; bases outside gene matches: 6. The CDR3 DNA follows: TGTGCCAGCAGCTTAACGGGTAGGGGGCCCGGCTACACCTTC. This encodes CASSLTGRGPGYTF.

The chain couples TRBV19 to TRBJ2-1; 7 bases are a match to TRBD2. Unmatched junction bases numbered 10, after V lost 3 bases and J lost 5 bases. Germline lookup yields CDR1 LNHDA and CDR2 SQIVND (reference sequence). The CDR3 extends over 16 amino acids. Written as DNA, the CDR3 is TGTGCCAGTAGTATTCTTTGGGCTAGCGGCGACAATGAGCAGTTCTTC. Amino acid sequence: CASSILWASGDNEQFF.

V gene TRBV6-1 combines with J gene TRBJ1-4, with 9 bases matching TRBD1. J lost 4 bases, V lost 5 bases, and 5 bases had no gene match. CDR1 and CDR2 from the germline V gene are MNHNS and SASEGT. The CDR3 runs 15 residues. As DNA, the CDR3 is TGTGCCAGCAGTAGACAGGGGGGCCTTAATGAAAAACTGTTTTTT. As protein: CASSRQGGLNEKLFF.

The rearrangement joins TRBV5-4 to TRBJ2-7, with TRBD2 matching over 8 bases. Germline V lookup: CDR1 SGHNT, CDR2 YYREEE (reference sequence). CDR3 length: 13 residues. The ends lost 0 bases at V and 7 bases at J; junction bases unmatched: 3. The CDR3 here is CASSLAGGREQYV. CDR3 DNA sequence: TGTGCCAGCAGCTTGGCGGGGGGGCGGGAGCAGTACGTC.

This chain links TRBV4-2 with TRBJ2-7; 8 bases are a match to TRBD1. V was clipped by 1 base and J by 0 bases; unmatched bases: 5. CDR3 size: 16 residues. CDR1 is LGHNA, CDR2 YNFKEQ, per germline. CDR3 protein: CASSQGSGQVSYEQYF. CDR3 bases: TGTGCCAGCAGCCAAGGTTCGGGACAGGTCTCCTACGAGCAGTACTTC.

DNA for the CDR3: TGTGCCAGCAGTTTACTTCTGACAGGGGGACATGGCTACACCTTC. Translation gives CASSLLLTGGHGYTF. This chain uses TRBV28 with TRBJ1-2; 9 bases agree with TRBD1. The CDR3 runs to 15 residues. V shed 2 bases and J 6 bases; nucleotides not matched to a gene: 7. Germline V gene data show CDR1 as MDHEN and CDR2 as SYDVKM.

This sequence joins TRBV2 and TRBJ1-6; unclear D gene. V was clipped by 0 bases and J by 6 bases, with 18 bases between them. Germline CDR1 SNHLY, CDR2 FYNNEI. This CDR3 region has 18 residues. The CDR3: CASSEALWLGSGNSPLHF. CDR3 coding DNA: TGTGCCAGCAGTGAAGCGCTTTGGCTAGGATCCGGTAATTCACCCCTCCACTTT.

V and J are TRBV2 and TRBJ1-4; a possible D gene is TRBD1 (5 bases). The ends were cut back, 10 bases at V and 3 bases at J, with 12 bases in the middle. CDR1 is SNHLY and CDR2 is FYNNEI in the germline V gene. The CDR3 totals 13 residues. CDR3 in amino acids: CATGRGANEKLFF. CDR3 DNA: TGTGCCACAGGTCGGGGGGCTAATGAAAAACTGTTTTTT.

This clone has a count of ten or more. The V gene is TRBV10-1, the J gene TRBJ1-6; D possibly corresponds to TRBD1 (6 bases). The CDR3 runs to 13 residues. V lost 9 bases to trimming and J lost 6 bases, with 12 bases between them. Germline CDR1 WNHNN, CDR2 SYGVQD (reference sequence). CDR3 bases: TGCGCCAGGAACCGACAGGCTAATTCACCCCTCCACTTT. This sequence encodes CARNRQANSPLHF.

The V call is TRBV5-6, the J call TRBJ2-4; D is ambiguous. V was shortened by 1 base and J by 6 bases, with 2 bases between the two germline ends. The CDR3 runs to 11 residues. Germline V CDR1 and CDR2: SGHDT, YYEEEE. The CDR3 coding sequence is TGTGCCAGCAGCTTGAGAAACATTCAGTACTTC. Its translation is CASSLRNIQYF.

This clone came up once. This sequence joins TRBV27 and TRBJ2-7; 7 nucleotides align to TRBD1. Trimming took 5 bases from V and 3 from J; bases not matched to a gene: 7. The CDR3 spans 14 residues. CDR1 MNHEY and CDR2 SMNVEV come from the germline V gene (reference sequence). DNA for the CDR3: TGTGCCAGCAGTCCGAGCCGGGACAGCTACGAGCAGTACTTC. It is translated as CASSPSRDSYEQYF.

This chain links TRBV6-1 with TRBJ1-4, with D unresolved. V dropped 4 bases and J dropped 6 bases, with 12 bases sitting between them. CDR3 length equals 14 residues. Germline CDR1 MNHNS, CDR2 SASEGT. This CDR3 is CASSAGQEHEKLFF. In nucleotides, the CDR3 is TGTGCCAGCAGTGCGGGCCAGGAACATGAAAAACTGTTTTTT.

The chain employs TRBV6-1 and TRBJ1-4; D not certain. Germline V gene data show CDR1 as MNHNS and CDR2 as SASEGT. The CDR3 length is 14 residues. Between the trimmed V and J ends, which lost 3 bases and 8 bases, there was a span of 13 bases. CDR3 in DNA: TGTGCCAGCAGTGAGCGGTCCGGCTTCGAAAAACTGTTTTTT. It specifies CASSERSGFEKLFF.

The chain is built from TRBV5-4 and TRBJ2-3; the match to TRBD2 covers 8 bases. The CDR3 covers 15 residues. The trim removed 3 bases at V and 5 bases at J, leaving 8 bases unmatched. Germline lookup yields CDR1 SGHNT and CDR2 YYREEE (reference sequence). The CDR3 here is CASSSGGPEKDTQYF. The CDR3 DNA follows: TGTGCCAGCAGCTCGGGGGGGCCCGAGAAAGATACGCAGTATTTT. Complete variable domain (other parts from reference TRBV5-4 and TRBJ2-3): ETGVTQSPTHLIKTRGQQVTLRCSSQSGHNTVSWYQQALGQGPQFIFQYYREEENGRGNFPPRFSGLQFPNYSSELNVNALELDDSALYLCASSSGGPEKDTQYFGPGTRLTVL.